These 19 T cell receptor beta chains were all obtained from the same sample, sequenced in a study of beta chain features in type 1 diabetes. The isolated RNA, all of it, was reverse transcribed, so expressed TCRB transcripts were what got sequenced. Assay: immunoSEQ multiplex PCR; the TCRdb copy retains only in-frame clones and omits some. The sample lists about 620,000 clones; roughly 15% were seen once. Input material: naive CD4+ T cells from blood. These receptors all stem from a man aged 18 to 30 in good health.

V usage is TRBV28 and J usage is TRBJ1-2, with TRBD1 matching over 11 bases. Trimming removed 4 bases from V and 4 bases from J; junction bases left unmatched: 5. Germline V gene sequence: CDR1 MDHEN, CDR2 SYDVKM. This CDR3 comprises 15 residues. The CDR3 nucleotides read TGTGCCAGCAGTTACCGGACAGGGGGCGGCTATGGCTACACCTTC. Protein sequence: CASSYRTGGGYGYTF.

The rearrangement joins TRBV28 to TRBJ2-3, with TRBD2 identical over 7 bases. The V gene end was trimmed by 11 bases and the J gene end by 8 bases; junction bases not matched to a gene: 1. The CDR3 totals 9 residues. CDR1 is MDHEN and CDR2 is SYDVKM in the germline V gene. The CDR3 coding sequence is TGTGCCGGCGGGGGTACGCAGTATTTT. It codes for CAGGGTQYF. The full variable domain, in which reference TRBV28 and TRBJ2-3 provide the parts outside the CDR3, is DVKVTQSSRYLVKRTGEKVFLECVQDMDHENMFWYRQDPGLGLRLIYFSYDVKMKEKGDIPEGYSVSREKKERFSLILESASTNQTSMYLCAGGGTQYFGPGTRLTVL.

The DNA of the CDR3 is TGTGCCTGGAACCCCCGGGGGGGCCGGACAGATACGCAGTATTTT. This encodes CAWNPRGGRTDTQYF. The chain combines TRBV30 with TRBJ2-3; TRBD2 aligns across 8 bases. In germline, CDR1 is GTSNPN, CDR2 SVGIG (reference sequence). The CDR3 covers 15 residues. The V segment lost 4 bases and the J segment 3 bases; nucleotides outside the gene matches: 9.

The V and J genes are TRBV7-2 and TRBJ2-5; 11 bases map to TRBD1. V lost 5 bases to trimming and J lost 4 bases; unmatched junction nucleotides: 6. CDR3 length: 15 residues. CDR1 and CDR2 (germline): SGHTA, FQGNSA. CDR3 residues: CASSPRTGGPETQYF. For the CDR3, the DNA is TGTGCCAGCAGCCCTCGGACAGGGGGCCCAGAGACCCAGTACTTC.

CDR3 in DNA: TGTGCCAGCCGGTCAAGGAGGACCGCAACTAATGAAAAACTGTTTTTT. Translating it yields CASRSRRTATNEKLFF. The genes are TRBV7-8 and TRBJ1-4, with unresolved D. The germline V gene has CDR1 SGHVS and CDR2 FQNEAQ. This CDR3 has 16 residues. V dropped 8 bases and J dropped 0 bases, with 16 bases sitting between them.

The V and J genes are TRBV27 and TRBJ1-5, with 8 nucleotides matching TRBD1. V shed 5 bases and J 2 bases; nucleotides not matched to a gene: 17. Germline CDR1 reads MNHEY; CDR2 reads SMNVEV (reference sequence). The CDR3 is 19 residues long. Here the CDR3 DNA reads TGTGCCAGCAGTCTGACCGGGACAGGTAACATTAATGGCAATCAGCCCCAGCATTTT. It yields the protein CASSLTGTGNINGNQPQHF.

V and J are TRBV5-1 and TRBJ1-1; D not resolved. This CDR3 is 15 amino acids long. Looked up from germline, CDR1 is SGHRS and CDR2 is YFSETQ. V lost 5 bases to trimming and J lost 2 bases, with 16 bases between them. The CDR3 protein is CASRSKTTFNTEAFF. CDR3 bases: TGCGCCAGCAGGTCTAAGACCACTTTCAACACTGAAGCTTTCTTT.

This clone came up a few times. The same CDR3 also results from other DNA sequences found in this sample. The genes are TRBV7-9 and TRBJ1-1, with D unclear. Germline CDR1 and CDR2: SEHNR and FQNEAQ (reference sequence). The CDR3 consists of 13 residues. Trimming left V 2 bases short and J 1 base short, with 5 bases between. In DNA form, the CDR3 reads TGTGCCAGCAGCTTAAGCGAGAACACTGAAGCTTTCTTT. Translating it yields CASSLSENTEAFF.

The chain carries TRBV7-6 and TRBJ2-5; 11 bases are a match to TRBD2. The trim removed 3 bases at V and 1 base at J, leaving 4 bases unmatched. The CDR3 contains 16 residues. Germline CDR1 SGHVS, CDR2 FNYEAQ. The CDR3 DNA is TGTGCCAGCAGCTTGTCTAGCGGGAGGTCCCAAGAGACCCAGTACTTC. This encodes CASSLSSGRSQETQYF.

The V gene is TRBV11-3, the J gene TRBJ2-7; TRBD2 agrees at 10 bases. This CDR3 comprises 14 residues. The germline V gene has CDR1 SGHNT and CDR2 YENEEA. Losses at the gene ends were 6 bases for V and 2 bases for J; bases not matched to a gene: 4. The CDR3 nucleotides are TGTGCCAGCAGTCGAGCGGGAGGGCCCTACGAGCAGTACTTC. Its translation is CASSRAGGPYEQYF. Full variable domain (missing parts from reference TRBV11-3 and TRBJ2-7): EAGVVQSPRYKIIEKKQPVAFWCNPISGHNTLYWYLQNLGQGPELLIRYENEEAVDDSQLPKDRFSAERLKGVDSTLKIQPAELGDSAVYLCASSRAGGPYEQYFGPGTRLTVT.

The chain joins TRBV2 to TRBJ2-2; TRBD1 aligns across 7 bases. The germline V gene encodes CDR1 SNHLY and CDR2 FYNNEI. With 6 bases clipped from V and 5 bases from J, the junction kept 9 bases outside the gene matches. This CDR3 spans 15 amino acids. The CDR3: CASSRQGRETGELFF. The CDR3 bases are TGTGCCAGCAGCCGACAGGGAAGGGAGACCGGGGAGCTGTTTTTT.

The V call is TRBV27, the J call TRBJ2-6, with 8 bases that match TRBD2. V lost 6 bases, J lost 2 bases, and 3 bases stayed unmatched. The CDR3 is 15 residues long. In germline, CDR1 is MNHEY, CDR2 SMNVEV (reference sequence). The CDR3 sequence: CASRNGGAGANVLTF. The CDR3 nucleotides read TGTGCCAGCAGAAACGGGGGGGCTGGGGCCAACGTCCTGACTTTC. Looking up the rest from reference TRBV27 and TRBJ2-6 gives the full variable domain: EAQVTQNPRYLITVTGKKLTVTCSQNMNHEYMSWYRQDPGLGLRQIYYSMNVEVTDKGDVPEGYKVSRKEKRNFPLILESPSPNQTSLYFCASRNGGAGANVLTFGAGSRLTVL.

This clone has only a few counts. V gene TRBV6-6 combines with J gene TRBJ1-6; D remains ambiguous. Trimming pared 4 bases from V and 8 bases from J, leaving 3 bases between. The CDR3 extends over 11 amino acids. The germline gives CDR1 MNHNY, CDR2 SVGAGI (reference sequence). The CDR3 DNA is TGTGCCAGCAGTTCCCATTCACCCCTCCACTTT. It encodes CASSSHSPLHF.

The V call is TRBV28, the J call TRBJ2-2; 9 positions agree with TRBD1. V lost 4 bases and J lost 7; bases outside the gene matches: 13. The CDR3 totals 17 residues. Germline V CDR1 and CDR2: MDHEN, SYDVKM. CDR3 in amino acids: CASSSLGGTGLNGELFF. In DNA, the CDR3 is TGTGCCAGCAGTTCCCTTGGTGGGACAGGGTTAAACGGGGAGCTGTTTTTT. Looking up the rest from reference TRBV28 and TRBJ2-2 gives the full variable domain: DVKVTQSSRYLVKRTGEKVFLECVQDMDHENMFWYRQDPGLGLRLIYFSYDVKMKEKGDIPEGYSVSREKKERFSLILESASTNQTSMYLCASSSLGGTGLNGELFFGEGSRLTVL.

This clone was detected a few times. The chain couples TRBV7-2 to TRBJ2-3; 8 positions agree with TRBD1. CDR1 and CDR2 from the germline V gene are SGHTA and FQGNSA. The V and J ends lost 5 bases and 3 bases, in that order; junction bases with no gene match: 4. This CDR3 is built from 14 residues. The CDR3 spells CASSPQGATDTQYF. The CDR3 bases are TGTGCCAGCAGCCCTCAGGGGGCGACAGATACGCAGTATTTT. Together with reference TRBV7-2 and TRBJ2-3, the CDR3 gives the full variable domain: GAGVSQSPSNKVTEKGKDVELRCDPISGHTALYWYRQSLGQGLEFLIYFQGNSAPDKSGLPSDRFSAERTGGSVSTLTIQRTQQEDSAVYLCASSPQGATDTQYFGPGTRLTVL.

This clone was recorded once. This chain uses TRBV9 with TRBJ2-3; perhaps TRBD2 as D (5 bases). The CDR3 extends over 15 amino acids. Trimming pared 0 bases from V and 3 bases from J, leaving 11 bases between. The germline gives CDR1 SGDLS, CDR2 YYNGEE. The CDR3: CASSVGPRRTDTQYF. The DNA for the CDR3 is TGTGCCAGCAGCGTAGGGCCGAGGAGGACAGATACGCAGTATTTT.

In regard to this clone: One end of the junction fails to match germline, which may point to a read error. The chain is built from TRBV5-1 and TRBJ1-6, with 12 bases fitting TRBD1. Per the germline V gene, CDR1 is SGHRS and CDR2 is YFSETQ. The CDR3 spans 16 residues. CDR3 in amino acids: CASSWGQGAYNSPLHF. CDR3 coding DNA: TGTGCCAGCAGCTGGGGACAGGGGGCTTATAATTCACCTCTCCACTTT. The variable domain in full, with the rest retrieved from reference TRBV5-1 and TRBJ1-6, is KAGVTQTPRYLIKTRGQQVTLSCSPISGHRSVSWYQQTPGQGLQFLFEYFSETQRNKGNFPGRFSGRQFSNSRSEMNVSTLELGDSALYLCASSWGQGAYNSPLHFGNGTRLTVT.

This rearrangement joins TRBV11-2 to TRBJ2-1; 10 positions match TRBD2. Germline V gives CDR1 SGHAT, CDR2 FQNNGV. With V trimmed by 6 bases and J by 9 bases, 8 bases remained unmatched. CDR3 length: 14 amino acids. The CDR3 sequence is CASSASGSLTEQFF. The CDR3 nucleotides read TGTGCCAGCAGTGCTAGCGGGAGTTTAACTGAGCAGTTCTTC.

This clone showed up just a few times. The chain links TRBV28 to TRBJ1-2; TRBD1 matches at 9 bases. The CDR3 consists of 18 residues. V was clipped by 6 bases and J by 1 base; unmatched bases: 15. Per the germline V gene, CDR1 is MDHEN and CDR2 is SYDVKM. In DNA, the CDR3 is TGTGCCAGCAGCCCCGGACAGGGGAGTCCTAAGGTTAACTATGGCTACACCTTC. Protein product: CASSPGQGSPKVNYGYTF.